This T cell receptor beta chain appears in the sequencing data of a study of cytomegalovirus exposure and HLA in healthy donors. Study-wide results and limits: Confirmation was obtained in vitro that three CMV-associated chains are specific for CMV antigens. Earlier analysis looked at TCR beta V segments, and most were productive about 90% or about 30% of the time.

PCR involved 60 Vbeta and 13 Jbeta primers. Using immunoSEQ multiplex PCR, the repertoire was profiled, and TCRdb retains in-frame clones only, with some absent. Of about 120,000 clones listed, over 65% are singletons. Details on this clone: Its antigen is not known. Other DNA sequences in this specimen translate into the identical CDR3.

The clonotype comes from a woman in her forties in good health and CMV-seropositive. The sequenced material came from PBMCs.

CDR3 loop: CASSSGTGVYGYTF. The CDR3 DNA reads as TGTGCCAGCAGCTCCGGGACAGGAGTCTATGGCTACACCTTC. This chain uses TRBV6-5 with TRBJ1-2; TRBD1 aligns across 8 bases. In germline, CDR1 is MNHEY, CDR2 SVGAGI. V lost 6 bases to trimming and J lost 4 bases; unmatched junction nucleotides: 7. This CDR3 contains 14 residues.